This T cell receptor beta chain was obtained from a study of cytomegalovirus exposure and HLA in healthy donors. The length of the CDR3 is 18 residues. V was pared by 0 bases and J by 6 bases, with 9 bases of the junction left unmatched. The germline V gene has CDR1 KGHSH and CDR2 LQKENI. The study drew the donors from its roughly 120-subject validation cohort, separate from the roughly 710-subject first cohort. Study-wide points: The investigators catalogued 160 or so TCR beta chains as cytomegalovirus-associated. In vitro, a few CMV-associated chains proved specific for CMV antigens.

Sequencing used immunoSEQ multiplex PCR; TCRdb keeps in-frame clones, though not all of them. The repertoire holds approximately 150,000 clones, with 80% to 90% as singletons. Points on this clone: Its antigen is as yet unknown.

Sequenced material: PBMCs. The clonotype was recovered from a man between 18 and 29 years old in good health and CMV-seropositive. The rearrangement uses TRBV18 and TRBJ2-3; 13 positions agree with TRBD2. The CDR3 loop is CASSPPMGLAGFKDTQYF. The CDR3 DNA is TGTGCCAGCTCACCACCGATGGGACTAGCGGGGTTCAAGGATACGCAGTATTTT.